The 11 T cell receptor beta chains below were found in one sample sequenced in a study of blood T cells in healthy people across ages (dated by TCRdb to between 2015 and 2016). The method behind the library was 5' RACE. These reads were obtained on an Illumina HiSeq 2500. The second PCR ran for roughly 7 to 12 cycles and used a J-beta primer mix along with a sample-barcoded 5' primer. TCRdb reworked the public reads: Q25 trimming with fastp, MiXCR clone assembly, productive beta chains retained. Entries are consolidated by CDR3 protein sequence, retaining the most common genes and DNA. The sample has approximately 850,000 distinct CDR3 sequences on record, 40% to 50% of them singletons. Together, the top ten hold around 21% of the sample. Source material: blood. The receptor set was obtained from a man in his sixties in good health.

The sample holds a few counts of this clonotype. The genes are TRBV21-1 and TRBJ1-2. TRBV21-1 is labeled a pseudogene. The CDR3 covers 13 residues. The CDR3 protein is CASSRVWNYGYTF. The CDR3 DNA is TGTGCCAGCAGCAGAGTTTGGAACTATGGCTACACCTTC.

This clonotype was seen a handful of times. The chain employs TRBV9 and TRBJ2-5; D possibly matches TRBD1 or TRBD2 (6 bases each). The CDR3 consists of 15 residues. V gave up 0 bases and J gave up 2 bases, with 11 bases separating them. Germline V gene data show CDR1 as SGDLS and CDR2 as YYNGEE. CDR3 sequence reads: CASSVGGAIQETQYF. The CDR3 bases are TGTGCCAGCAGCGTAGGGGGGGCTATTCAAGAGACCCAGTACTTC.

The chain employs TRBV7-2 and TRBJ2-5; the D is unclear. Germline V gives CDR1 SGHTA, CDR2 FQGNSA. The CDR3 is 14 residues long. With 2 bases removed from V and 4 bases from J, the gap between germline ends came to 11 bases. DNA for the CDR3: TGTGCCAGCAGCTTACAAGGCGGTGTAGAGACCCAGTACTTC. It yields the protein CASSLQGGVETQYF.

CDR3 in amino acids: CASSSYRGTNEKLFF. The CDR3 DNA sequence: TGTGCCAGCAGCTCCTACAGGGGGACTAATGAAAAACTGTTTTTT. J is TRBJ1-4 and V is TRBV7-9; 8 bases match TRBD1. The CDR3 spans 15 residues. Trimming at V came to 4 bases and at J to 2 bases, leaving 3 bases not matched to a gene. From germline, CDR1 is SEHNR and CDR2 FQNEAQ (reference sequence).

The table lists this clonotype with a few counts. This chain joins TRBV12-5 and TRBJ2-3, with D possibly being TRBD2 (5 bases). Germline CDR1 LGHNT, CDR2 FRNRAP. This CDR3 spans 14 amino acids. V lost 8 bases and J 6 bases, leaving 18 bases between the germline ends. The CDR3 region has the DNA TGTGCTAGTAGGCTGGATTTCCGGGGTGATACGCAGTATTTT. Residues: CASRLDFRGDTQYF.

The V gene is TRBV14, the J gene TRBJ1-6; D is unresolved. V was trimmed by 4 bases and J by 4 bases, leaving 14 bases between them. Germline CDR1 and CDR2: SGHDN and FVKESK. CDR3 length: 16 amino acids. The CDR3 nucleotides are TGTGCCAGCAGCCCGCCTAATGGCAGGTATAATTCACCCCTCCACTTT. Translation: CASSPPNGRYNSPLHF.

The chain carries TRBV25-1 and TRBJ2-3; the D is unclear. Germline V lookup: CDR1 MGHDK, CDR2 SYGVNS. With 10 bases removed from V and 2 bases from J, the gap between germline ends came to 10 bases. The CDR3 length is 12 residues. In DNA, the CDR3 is TGTGCCACCGCCGAGTCCACAGATACGCAGTATTTT. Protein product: CATAESTDTQYF.

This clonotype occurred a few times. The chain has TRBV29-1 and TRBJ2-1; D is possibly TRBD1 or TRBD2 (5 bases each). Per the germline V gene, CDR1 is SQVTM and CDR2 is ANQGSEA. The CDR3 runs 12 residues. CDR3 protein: CTISGTGNEQFF. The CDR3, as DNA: TGCACCATTAGTGGGACGGGGAATGAGCAGTTCTTC.

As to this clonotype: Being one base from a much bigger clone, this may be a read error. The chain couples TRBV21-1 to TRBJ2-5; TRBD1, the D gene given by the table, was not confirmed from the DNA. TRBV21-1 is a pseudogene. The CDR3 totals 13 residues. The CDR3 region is CASIETGRETQYF. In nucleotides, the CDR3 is TGTGCCAGCATCGAGACAGGGAGAGAGACCCAGTACTTC.

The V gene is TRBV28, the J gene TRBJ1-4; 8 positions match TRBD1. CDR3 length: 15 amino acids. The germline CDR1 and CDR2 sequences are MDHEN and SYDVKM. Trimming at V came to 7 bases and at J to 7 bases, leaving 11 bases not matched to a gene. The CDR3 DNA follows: TGTGCCAGCACCCCGAGGGGAACAGGGGGTGAAAAACTGTTTTTT. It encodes CASTPRGTGGEKLFF. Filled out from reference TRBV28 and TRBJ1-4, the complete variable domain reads DVKVTQSSRYLVKRTGEKVFLECVQDMDHENMFWYRQDPGLGLRLIYFSYDVKMKEKGDIPEGYSVSREKKERFSLILESASTNQTSMYLCASTPRGTGGEKLFFGSGTQLSVL.

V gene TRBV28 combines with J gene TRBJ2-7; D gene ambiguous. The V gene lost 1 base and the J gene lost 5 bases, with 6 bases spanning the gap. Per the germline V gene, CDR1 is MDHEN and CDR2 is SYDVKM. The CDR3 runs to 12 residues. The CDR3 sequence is CASSLLSHEQYF. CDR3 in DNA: TGTGCCAGCAGTTTATTATCCCACGAGCAGTACTTC.